Following are 13 T cell receptor beta chains from one sample sequenced in a study of a mutant IDH1 vaccine in newly diagnosed glioma. Clones were read by immunoSEQ multiplex PCR, and TCRdb kept only the in-frame ones, dropping some. The table lists some 51,000 clones, more than 60% of them singletons. Time point reported: baseline, week 1 (first vaccination visit). Treatment meaning: pre-vaccination baseline after standard-of-care therapy. The source material was PBMCs, sampled from a glioma patient treated with radiotherapy, temozolomide or both. The origin of the receptors is a woman aged 40 to 50 with glioma.

CDR3 DNA: TGTGCCAGCAGCTTTAGTACCTCCTCCCGGAGTTTGGAGACCCAGTACTTC. Its translation: CASSFSTSSRSLETQYF. V gene TRBV11-2 combines with J gene TRBJ2-5; D ambiguous. Germline V gene data show CDR1 as SGHAT and CDR2 as FQNNGV. Trimming removed 3 bases from V and 5 bases from J, with 22 bases in between. This CDR3 spans 17 amino acids.

This clone was detected once. The genes are TRBV2 and TRBJ2-7, with D perhaps being TRBD1 or TRBD2 (5 bases each). This CDR3 is 13 amino acids long. V dropped 6 bases and J dropped 0 bases, with 9 bases sitting between them. CDR1 is SNHLY and CDR2 is FYNNEI in the germline V gene. The CDR3 nucleotides read TGTGCCAGCAGCCCGGGACCCTCCTACGAGCAGTACTTC. Translating it yields CASSPGPSYEQYF.

The chain employs TRBV5-6 and TRBJ1-2; the match to TRBD1 covers 10 bases. The CDR3 has 17 residues. Germline-derived CDR1 and CDR2 are SGHDT and YYEEEE. J lost 8 bases, V lost 2 bases, and 15 bases had no gene match. This chain's CDR3 is CASSFVGQGRGGTGYTF. In DNA form, the CDR3 reads TGTGCCAGCAGCTTTGTGGGACAGGGGAGGGGGGGGACCGGCTACACCTTC.

The V gene is TRBV7-8, the J gene TRBJ2-7; no firm D call. V lost 5 bases and J lost 5, with 16 bases in between. Germline V gives CDR1 SGHVS, CDR2 FQNEAQ. There are 14 residues in the CDR3. The CDR3, as DNA: TGTGCCAGCAGCCCTAAGCAGGACCACGACGAGCAGTACTTC. Its protein is CASSPKQDHDEQYF.

The CDR3, as DNA: TGTGCCAGCAGCTTAAGGACTAGGGGGCTCCAAGAGACCCAGTACTTC. It encodes CASSLRTRGLQETQYF. The chain carries TRBV7-8 and TRBJ2-5; perhaps D is TRBD1 or TRBD2 (7 bases each). Between the trimmed V and J ends, which lost 2 bases and 1 base, there was a span of 14 bases. The CDR3 contains 16 residues. Germline CDR1 SGHVS, CDR2 FQNEAQ.

The V call is TRBV9, the J call TRBJ2-5; D not certain. The CDR3 spans 15 residues. With 3 bases removed from V and 5 bases from J, the gap between germline ends came to 17 bases. CDR1 and CDR2 from the germline V gene are SGDLS and YYNGEE. The DNA for the CDR3 is TGTGCCAGCAGCGGAACCGGGTCCTCTTTTGAGACCCAGTACTTC. Protein sequence: CASSGTGSSFETQYF.

This clone was detected a few times. The V and J genes are TRBV5-6 and TRBJ2-7, with 9 bases that match TRBD1. The CDR3 consists of 16 residues. J lost 2 bases, V lost 2 bases, and 8 bases had no gene match. From germline, CDR1 is SGHDT and CDR2 YYEEEE. The CDR3: CASSFLGQGTTYEQYF. The CDR3 DNA sequence: TGTGCCAGCAGCTTTTTGGGACAGGGAACGACCTACGAGCAGTACTTC.

The V and J genes are TRBV23-1 and TRBJ1-2; 7 bases align to TRBD1. TRBV23-1 is marked as an open reading frame, function uncertain. This CDR3 has 15 residues. The ends lost 4 bases at V and 4 bases at J; junction bases unmatched: 9. Here the CDR3 reads CASSPREEGAYGYTF. In nucleotides, the CDR3 is TGCGCCAGCAGTCCCAGAGAGGAGGGGGCCTATGGCTACACCTTC.

This clone was observed a few times. The chain uses TRBV19 and TRBJ2-3; 14 positions agree with TRBD2. The CDR3 spans 18 residues. The trim removed 7 bases at V and 2 bases at J, leaving 11 bases unmatched. CDR1 is LNHDA, CDR2 SQIVND, per germline (reference sequence). In nucleotides, the CDR3 is TGTGCCAGTACCCGGAGGGGACTAGCGGGGGCCCCCACAGATACGCAGTATTTT. It is translated as CASTRRGLAGAPTDTQYF.

The chain couples TRBV10-1 to TRBJ1-6; D possibly corresponds to TRBD1 (6 bases). The CDR3 totals 14 residues. V was clipped by 4 bases and J by 9 bases, with 13 bases between them. Per the germline V gene, CDR1 is WNHNN and CDR2 is SYGVQD (reference sequence). The CDR3 bases are TGCGCCAGCAGTGTGGGGGGGCCGGGTTCACCCCTCCACTTT. This sequence encodes CASSVGGPGSPLHF.

The chain couples TRBV30 to TRBJ1-1; 7 nucleotides agree with TRBD1. Germline CDR1 GTSNPN, CDR2 SVGIG (reference sequence). The CDR3 covers 13 residues. Trimming at V came to 5 bases and at J to 1 base, leaving 4 bases not matched to a gene. DNA of the CDR3: TGTGCCTGGTCTAGGGGGCCGAACACTGAAGCTTTCTTT. The encoded protein is CAWSRGPNTEAFF.

The chain carries TRBV10-3 and TRBJ1-1, with D possibly matching TRBD1 (5 bases). This CDR3 is 15 amino acids long. V shed 5 bases and J shed 0 bases, with 13 bases lying between them. Germline V CDR1 and CDR2: ENHRY, SYGVKD. The CDR3 is CAISPGTGMNTEAFF. The CDR3 DNA reads as TGTGCCATCAGTCCCGGGACGGGTATGAACACTGAAGCTTTCTTT.

The CDR3 nucleotides are TGTGCCAGCAGCTTGCGTCGGAGCACCGGGGAGCTGTTTTTT. Its protein is CASSLRRSTGELFF. The chain couples TRBV5-6 to TRBJ2-2, with D hard to call. The germline V gene encodes CDR1 SGHDT and CDR2 YYEEEE. V was shortened by 1 base and J by 4 bases, with 8 bases between the two germline ends. CDR3 length equals 14 residues.